This is a list of T cell receptor beta chains from one sample in a study of T cells in Graves' hyperthyroidism and ophthalmopathy. TCRdb ran MiXCR on the multiplex PCR reads and lists one entry per CDR3 protein. The repertoire holds 300,000 to 500,000 distinct CDR3 sequences, with over 13% as singletons. Sequences were obtained from blood. These receptors were obtained from a man in his forties or fifties with Graves' ophthalmopathy. Each CDR3 is given without its conserved first and last residue. Each record gives: J gene, V gene, CDR3 protein.

j_call: TRBJ2-1
v_call: TRBV7-3
cdr3_aa: ASSLAGAEQF

j_call: TRBJ2-7
v_call: TRBV28
cdr3_aa: ASSRGRNSYEQY

j_call: TRBJ2-7
v_call: TRBV14
cdr3_aa: ASSQGLIYEQY

j_call: TRBJ2-2
v_call: TRBV20-1
cdr3_aa: SAKVATGELF

j_call: TRBJ2-5
v_call: TRBV30
cdr3_aa: AWSTGVETQY

j_call: TRBJ1-5
v_call: TRBV18
cdr3_aa: ASSPTGRPQH

j_call: TRBJ1-2
v_call: TRBV29-1
cdr3_aa: SAYSDYGYT

j_call: TRBJ2-7
v_call: TRBV9
cdr3_aa: ASSATGTSWDEQY

j_call: TRBJ1-6
v_call: TRBV28
cdr3_aa: ASSLITGEGFNSPLH

j_call: TRBJ2-3
v_call: TRBV7-2
cdr3_aa: ASSLVFGDTQY

j_call: TRBJ2-3
v_call: TRBV7-2
cdr3_aa: ASSLLVAAADTQY

j_call: TRBJ2-7
v_call: TRBV6-2/TRBV6-3
cdr3_aa: ASSLPGGTNEQY

j_call: TRBJ2-3
v_call: TRBV9
cdr3_aa: ASSPSTGTSGLDTQY

j_call: TRBJ1-5
v_call: TRBV15
cdr3_aa: ATSRDRESPQH

j_call: TRBJ2-4
v_call: TRBV6-1
cdr3_aa: ASRRQGRAKNIQY

j_call: TRBJ2-5
v_call: TRBV11-2
cdr3_aa: ASSLHGETQY

j_call: TRBJ2-3
v_call: TRBV3-1
cdr3_aa: ASSPQREGRKSTDTQY

j_call: TRBJ1-4
v_call: TRBV11-2
cdr3_aa: ASSLAPGASEKLF

j_call: TRBJ2-1
v_call: TRBV5-1
cdr3_aa: ASSTGTEGNEQF

j_call: TRBJ1-1
v_call: TRBV7-3
cdr3_aa: ASSSAGGLSTEAF

j_call: TRBJ1-6
v_call: TRBV27
cdr3_aa: ASRDITDHSPLH

j_call: TRBJ2-1
v_call: TRBV7-3
cdr3_aa: ASSVKTTGYNEQF

j_call: TRBJ2-5
v_call: TRBV7-9
cdr3_aa: ASSFLVSRAGGWETQY

j_call: TRBJ2-2
v_call: TRBV9
cdr3_aa: ASSVVQGPGELF

j_call: TRBJ1-4
v_call: TRBV5-6
cdr3_aa: ASSPMGGTNEKLF

j_call: TRBJ2-2
v_call: TRBV2
cdr3_aa: ASSPDPRGWGGELF

j_call: TRBJ2-7
v_call: TRBV2
cdr3_aa: ASKQVGGDYEQY

j_call: TRBJ1-2
v_call: TRBV5-8
cdr3_aa: ASSLAWAGPGGYT

j_call: TRBJ1-5
v_call: TRBV2
cdr3_aa: ASREEGQLNQPQH

j_call: TRBJ2-3
v_call: TRBV20-1
cdr3_aa: SARGAAGAADTQY

j_call: TRBJ2-7
v_call: TRBV6-5
cdr3_aa: ASSYRTDGNYEQY

j_call: TRBJ1-4
v_call: TRBV7-3
cdr3_aa: ANRGSGRNEKLF

j_call: TRBJ1-2
v_call: TRBV3-1
cdr3_aa: ASSQGPQSYGYT

j_call: TRBJ2-2
v_call: TRBV12-3/TRBV12-4
cdr3_aa: ASSLGSTGELF

j_call: TRBJ2-7
v_call: TRBV27
cdr3_aa: ASSLYSGATSYEQY

j_call: TRBJ1-2
v_call: TRBV2
cdr3_aa: ASNLAPADGYT

j_call: TRBJ1-5
v_call: TRBV19
cdr3_aa: ATAAGGMFHQPQH

j_call: TRBJ1-2
v_call: TRBV9
cdr3_aa: ASSVAAGSNYGYT

j_call: TRBJ2-3
v_call: TRBV9
cdr3_aa: ASSVVGGSADTQY

j_call: TRBJ1-5
v_call: TRBV20-1
cdr3_aa: SARIHNQPQH

j_call: TRBJ2-1
v_call: TRBV28
cdr3_aa: ASSLLQREGIEQF

j_call: TRBJ2-3
v_call: TRBV19
cdr3_aa: ASSTYRQGTDTQY

j_call: TRBJ2-3
v_call: TRBV18
cdr3_aa: ASSTAKDTQY

j_call: TRBJ2-5
v_call: TRBV19
cdr3_aa: ASSTQRWETQY

j_call: TRBJ1-4
v_call: TRBV29-1
cdr3_aa: SVDLRSTNEKLF